The 5 T cell receptor beta chains given below trace back to one sample, sequenced in a study of T-cell reconstitution after alpha-beta-depleted transplantation in children. The authors prepared the TCRbeta library with unique molecular identifiers. TCRdb redid the calling of the PCR reads with MiXCR, one entry per CDR3 protein. The data hold hundreds of thousands of distinct CDR3 sequences, with approximately 10% observed a single time. The specimen comprised PBMCs, sampled before TCRalphabeta/CD19-depleted stem cell transplant. These receptor sequences come from a child aged 2 to 9 with inherited bone marrow failure, due to receive a stem cell transplant.

In this sample, this clonotype turned up a few times. The DNA for the CDR3 is TGCGCCAGCAGCCAAGATCAGACCACTCGCTCCTACAATGAGCAGTTCTTC. This gives the protein CASSQDQTTRSYNEQFF. V and J are TRBV4-3 and TRBJ2-1; D remains unclear. The CDR3 runs 17 residues. With 0 bases removed from V and 0 bases from J, the gap between germline ends came to 12 bases. Germline V lookup: CDR1 LGHNA, CDR2 YSLEER.

Note on this clonotype: A much bigger clone sits one base away, suggesting this may be a read error. CDR3 nucleotides: TGTGCCAGCAGCCCCCGTAGTTTCGCCAATCAGCCCCAGCATTTT. Amino acid sequence: CASSPRSFANQPQHF. The rearrangement joins TRBV4-2 to TRBJ1-5; D uncertain. With 4 bases removed from V and 3 bases from J, the gap between germline ends came to 13 bases. Germline assignment: CDR1 LGHNA and CDR2 YNFKEQ. This CDR3 region has 15 residues.

The sample holds many counts of this clonotype. The chain recombines TRBV5-1 with TRBJ2-1; D not resolved. V was pared by 2 bases and J by 6 bases, with 15 bases between. Germline values: CDR1 SGHRS, CDR2 YFSETQ. The CDR3 has 15 amino acids. CDR3 protein: CASSFNFPLANEQFF. The CDR3 DNA is TGCGCCAGCAGCTTTAACTTCCCCCTCGCCAATGAGCAGTTCTTC.

This clonotype was recorded at least ten times. The rearrangement joins TRBV10-2 to TRBJ2-2; 15 positions match TRBD2. V was pared by 7 bases and J by 8 bases, with 5 bases of the junction left unmatched. There are 15 residues in the CDR3. Germline CDR1 reads WSHSY; CDR2 reads SAAADI. As DNA, the CDR3 is TGCGCCAGCACCGGGACTAGCGGGAGGTCTGGGGAGCTGTTTTTT. Translation gives CASTGTSGRSGELFF.

V usage is TRBV12-3 or TRBV12-4 and J usage is TRBJ1-2; 7 bases line up with TRBD1. With V trimmed by 5 bases and J by 3 bases, 9 bases remained unmatched. This CDR3 is built from 15 residues. The CDR3 nucleotides read TGTGCCAGCAGTCGTTATGACAGGGACCACTATGGCTACACCTTC. Translated: CASSRYDRDHYGYTF.